What follows are 18 T cell receptor beta chains derived from one specimen sequenced in a study of CD8+ T cells in alopecia areata. Following RNA extraction, reverse transcription yielded cDNA that acted as the sequencing template. Some clones are missing from TCRdb's copy, which holds only in-frame ones; the method was immunoSEQ multiplex PCR. The data contain about 110,000 clones, approximately 59% of them seen just once; the ten biggest clones take up less than 25%. Sample: CD8+ T cells sorted from blood. The receptors originated from a human donor in good health.

V usage is TRBV19 and J usage is TRBJ1-1; TRBD1 agrees at 10 bases. CDR3 length: 18 residues. CDR1 and CDR2 from the germline V gene are LNHDA and SQIVND (reference sequence). V lost 5 bases, J lost 0 bases, and 12 bases stayed unmatched. In DNA, the CDR3 is TGTGCCAGTAGTCAGAGGGACAGGGGCCTTTCGATGAACACTGAAGCTTTCTTT. Translating it yields CASSQRDRGLSMNTEAFF.

The genes are TRBV4-2 and TRBJ2-6; tentative D call: TRBD2 (6 bases). The germline V gene has CDR1 LGHNA and CDR2 YNFKEQ. This CDR3 spans 16 amino acids. The V end lost 4 bases, the J end lost 4 bases, and 14 bases lay between the germline ends. In DNA form, the CDR3 reads TGTGCCAGCAGCCCTAGGAGGGACTCCGGGGCCAACGTCCTGACTTTC. This encodes CASSPRRDSGANVLTF.

The CDR3 loop is CASSGQGWAIDSGNTIYF. The CDR3 DNA reads TGTGCCAGCAGCGGACAGGGTTGGGCGATCGACTCTGGAAACACCATATATTTT. The chain recombines TRBV9 with TRBJ1-3; 7 nucleotides line up with TRBD1. There are 18 residues in the CDR3. The V gene end was trimmed by 3 bases and the J gene end by 0 bases; junction bases not matched to a gene: 12. The germline V gene encodes CDR1 SGDLS and CDR2 YYNGEE.

The chain has TRBV2 and TRBJ2-7; TRBD1 matches 7 bases. The V segment lost 5 bases and the J segment 7 bases; nucleotides outside the gene matches: 8. The germline gives CDR1 SNHLY, CDR2 FYNNEI. The length of the CDR3 is 13 residues. The CDR3 DNA reads as TGTGCCAGCAGTCGGGACAGCGATGGGGAGCAGTACTTC. The encoded protein is CASSRDSDGEQYF.

The J gene is TRBJ2-1, the V gene TRBV4-1; D is possibly TRBD2 (7 bases). CDR1 MGHRA and CDR2 YSYEKL come from the germline V gene. Trimming left V 7 bases short and J 5 bases short, with 18 bases between. The CDR3 is 15 residues long. Written as DNA, the CDR3 is TGCGCCAGCACCTCAAGGGGGGGGTCCGACAATGAGCAGTTCTTC. It translates to CASTSRGGSDNEQFF.

The chain joins TRBV9 to TRBJ2-1, with a possible D match to TRBD2 (7 bases). Germline CDR1 and CDR2: SGDLS and YYNGEE. The ends were cut back, 4 bases at V and 2 bases at J, with 10 bases in the middle. The CDR3 has 14 residues. The CDR3 sequence is CASSLGGPYNEQFF. The CDR3 DNA reads TGTGCCAGCAGCCTCGGGGGGCCCTACAATGAGCAGTTCTTC.

The chain carries TRBV28 and TRBJ2-5; TRBD2 aligns across 10 bases. The V gene end was trimmed by 5 bases and the J gene end by 1 base; junction bases not matched to a gene: 10. CDR1 and CDR2 (germline): MDHEN, SYDVKM. The CDR3 totals 17 residues. The chain's CDR3 is CASSPSHSSGGQETQYF. CDR3 coding DNA: TGTGCCAGCAGTCCTTCCCATTCTAGCGGGGGCCAAGAGACCCAGTACTTC.

V usage is TRBV14 and J usage is TRBJ2-3, with D perhaps given as TRBD1 or TRBD2 (5 bases each). The CDR3 has 16 residues. The ends were cut back, 3 bases at V and 4 bases at J, with 17 bases in the middle. In germline, CDR1 is SGHDN, CDR2 FVKESK. CDR3 protein: CASSQVAGGPPDTQYF. The CDR3, as DNA: TGTGCCAGCAGCCAGGTGGCTGGGGGACCCCCAGATACGCAGTATTTT.

The chain combines TRBV7-8 with TRBJ2-1; 10 nucleotides align to TRBD1. The length of the CDR3 is 16 residues. The V gene end was trimmed by 5 bases and the J gene end by 10 bases; junction bases not matched to a gene: 14. Germline CDR1 is SGHVS and CDR2 is FQNEAQ. The CDR3 loop reads CASSHIPGQGIGEQFF. CDR3 in DNA: TGTGCCAGCAGCCACATTCCGGGACAGGGGATTGGGGAGCAGTTCTTC. Variable domain in full (rest from reference TRBV7-8 and TRBJ2-1): GAGVSQSPRYKVAKRGQDVALRCDPISGHVSLFWYQQALGQGPEFLTYFQNEAQLDKSGLPSDRFFAERPEGSVSTLKIQRTQQEDSAVYLCASSHIPGQGIGEQFFGPGTRLTVL.

The rearrangement joins TRBV2 to TRBJ2-1; TRBD2 might be the D (6 bases). This CDR3 has 12 residues. Germline V gene lookup returns CDR1 SNHLY and CDR2 FYNNEI. Trimming removed 7 bases at V and 7 bases at J, with 11 bases between. The CDR3 here is CASNGSPNEQFF. The CDR3 coding sequence is TGTGCCAGCAACGGGAGTCCTAATGAGCAGTTCTTC.

The rearrangement uses TRBV6-5 and TRBJ1-2; D is ambiguous. Germline V gene sequence: CDR1 MNHEY, CDR2 SVGAGI. Trimming pared 0 bases from V and 4 bases from J, leaving 6 bases between. The CDR3 totals 13 residues. The CDR3 region is CASSYSPVYGYTF. CDR3 nucleotides: TGTGCCAGCAGTTACTCTCCGGTCTATGGCTACACCTTC.

The chain recombines TRBV25-1 with TRBJ1-1; D perhaps matches TRBD1 (5 bases). The CDR3 totals 17 residues. Germline V gene data show CDR1 as MGHDK and CDR2 as SYGVNS. V was shortened by 1 base and J by 3 bases, with 18 bases between the two germline ends. The CDR3 coding sequence is TGTGCCAGCAGTGAATTCTGGGGGACCCTAGTGGACACTGAAGCTTTCTTT. It specifies CASSEFWGTLVDTEAFF.

This clone was detected only a few times. This sequence joins TRBV29-1 and TRBJ2-1; D uncertain. Germline loops: CDR1 SQVTM, CDR2 ANQGSEA. This CDR3 has 10 residues. V shed 4 bases and J shed 6 bases, with 4 bases lying between them. CDR3 in amino acids: CSVGSNEQFF. CDR3 bases: TGCAGCGTTGGGAGCAATGAGCAGTTCTTC.

J is TRBJ2-2 and V is TRBV9; either TRBD1 or TRBD2 may supply D (6 bases each). Germline V gene lookup returns CDR1 SGDLS and CDR2 YYNGEE. The CDR3 is 15 amino acids. Trimming cost V 0 bases and J 5 bases, with 11 bases left between them. The CDR3 loop reads CASSVGLGGTGELFF. The CDR3 DNA is TGTGCCAGCAGCGTAGGACTAGGGGGGACCGGGGAGCTGTTTTTT. The whole variable domain, remainder taken from reference TRBV9 and TRBJ2-2, is DSGVTQTPKHLITATGQRVTLRCSPRSGDLSVYWYQQSLDQGLQFLIQYYNGEERAKGNILERFSAQQFPDLHSELNLSSLELGDSALYFCASSVGLGGTGELFFGEGSRLTVL.

This chain joins TRBV5-1 and TRBJ1-1; 7 nucleotides align to TRBD1. Germline V gene lookup returns CDR1 SGHRS and CDR2 YFSETQ. This CDR3 contains 14 residues. With 8 bases clipped from V and 0 bases from J, the junction kept 7 bases outside the gene matches. The CDR3: CASGDSSMNTEAFF. CDR3 nucleotides: TGCGCCAGTGGGGACAGTTCCATGAACACTGAAGCTTTCTTT.

This clone was picked up a small number of times. This sequence joins TRBV12-5 and TRBJ1-2; 7 nucleotides agree with TRBD1. There are 14 residues in the CDR3. Per germline, CDR1 LGHNT and CDR2 FRNRAP. V gave up 7 bases and J gave up 5 bases; unmatched junction bases: 10. The CDR3 nucleotides read TGTGCTAGTGCCGGGGGGGACAGTTTATATGGCTACACCTTC. It is translated as CASAGGDSLYGYTF.

The V gene is TRBV5-1, the J gene TRBJ2-3; D is perhaps TRBD2 (7 bases). The ends were cut back, 4 bases at V and 2 bases at J, with 20 bases in the middle. The CDR3 runs 17 residues. CDR1 is SGHRS, CDR2 YFSETQ, per germline. The CDR3 DNA reads as TGCGCCAGCAGCGAGGACTTAGCGGCGGGGGCCACAGATACGCAGTATTTT. This translates into CASSEDLAAGATDTQYF.

As for this clone: Other DNA sequences in this specimen translate into the identical CDR3. The chain is built from TRBV10-2 and TRBJ2-3; no clear D. CDR1 and CDR2 (germline): WSHSY, SAAADI. The CDR3 runs 11 residues. V dropped 1 base and J dropped 9 bases, with 5 bases sitting between them. CDR3 sequence (DNA): TGCGCCAGCAGTGAGTTTGGAACGCAGTATTTT. This encodes CASSEFGTQYF.